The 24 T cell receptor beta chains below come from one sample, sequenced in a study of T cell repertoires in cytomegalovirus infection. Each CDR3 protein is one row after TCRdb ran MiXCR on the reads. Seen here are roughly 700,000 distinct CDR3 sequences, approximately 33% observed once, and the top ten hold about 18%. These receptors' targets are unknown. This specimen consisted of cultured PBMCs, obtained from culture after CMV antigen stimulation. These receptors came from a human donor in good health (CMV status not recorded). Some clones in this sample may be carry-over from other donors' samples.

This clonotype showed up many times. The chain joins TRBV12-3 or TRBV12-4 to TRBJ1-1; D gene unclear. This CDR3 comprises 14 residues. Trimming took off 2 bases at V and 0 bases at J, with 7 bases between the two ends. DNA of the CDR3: TGTGCCAGCAGTTTACGCCAGCTGAACACTGAAGCTTTCTTT. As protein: CASSLRQLNTEAFF.

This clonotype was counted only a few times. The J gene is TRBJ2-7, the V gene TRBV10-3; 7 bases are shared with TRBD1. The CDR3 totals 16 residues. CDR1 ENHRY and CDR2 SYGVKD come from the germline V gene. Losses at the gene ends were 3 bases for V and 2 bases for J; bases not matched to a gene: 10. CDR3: CAISDPDGTAAYEQYF. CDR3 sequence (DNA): TGTGCCATCAGTGATCCTGACGGGACAGCAGCCTACGAGCAGTACTTC.

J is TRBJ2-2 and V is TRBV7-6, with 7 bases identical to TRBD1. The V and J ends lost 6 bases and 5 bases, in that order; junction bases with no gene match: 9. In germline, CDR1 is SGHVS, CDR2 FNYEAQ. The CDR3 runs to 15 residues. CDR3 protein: CASRHPGQRTGELFF. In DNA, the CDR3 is TGTGCCAGCAGACACCCGGGACAGAGAACCGGGGAGCTGTTTTTT.

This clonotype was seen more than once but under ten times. The CDR3 reads CASSFLAGGLAKNIQYF. In DNA form, the CDR3 reads TGTGCCAGCAGTTTCCTAGCGGGGGGTTTAGCCAAAAACATTCAGTACTTC. The V call is TRBV12-3 or TRBV12-4, the J call TRBJ2-4; 11 bases fit TRBD2. This CDR3 contains 17 residues. Trimming at V came to 3 bases and at J to 0 bases, leaving 4 bases not matched to a gene.

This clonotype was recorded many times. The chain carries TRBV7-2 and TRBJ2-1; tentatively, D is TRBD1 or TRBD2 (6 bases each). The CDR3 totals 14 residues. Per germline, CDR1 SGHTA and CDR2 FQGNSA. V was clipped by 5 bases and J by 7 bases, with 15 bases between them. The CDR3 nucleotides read TGTGCCAGCAGCCTAGGGGGAGGAGAGAATGAGCAGTTCTTC. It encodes CASSLGGGENEQFF.

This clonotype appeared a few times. The CDR3 loop reads CASSARLNGAMRYF. CDR3 nucleotide sequence: TGTGCCAGCAGCGCGCGTCTAAACGGGGCTATGCGGTACTTC. The chain is built from TRBV7-2 and TRBJ2-4; D may be TRBD1 or TRBD2 (5 bases each). Germline lookup yields CDR1 SGHTA and CDR2 FQGNSA. The CDR3 has 14 amino acids. V was trimmed by 5 bases and J by 15 bases, leaving 23 bases between them.

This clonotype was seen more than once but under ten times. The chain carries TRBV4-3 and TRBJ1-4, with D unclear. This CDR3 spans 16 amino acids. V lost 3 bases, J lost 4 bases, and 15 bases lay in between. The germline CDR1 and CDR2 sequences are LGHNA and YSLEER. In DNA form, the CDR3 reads TGCGCCAGCAGCCAGGGTAGATTTGGGCATAATGAAAAACTGTTTTTT. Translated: CASSQGRFGHNEKLFF.

The DNA for the CDR3 is TGTGCCAGCAGCCCACGATCTTATGTCACTGAAGCTTTCTTT. It codes for CASSPRSYVTEAFF. The chain uses TRBV3-1 and TRBJ1-1, with D hard to call. The CDR3 consists of 14 residues. The germline CDR1 and CDR2 sequences are LGHDT and YNNKEL (reference sequence). The ends were cut back, 4 bases at V and 4 bases at J, with 13 bases in the middle.

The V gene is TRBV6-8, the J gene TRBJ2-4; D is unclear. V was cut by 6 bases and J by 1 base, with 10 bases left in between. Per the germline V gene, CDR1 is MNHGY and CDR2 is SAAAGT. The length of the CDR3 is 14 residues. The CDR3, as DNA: TGTGCCAGCAGCCCCGAATCCGCCAAAAACATTCAGTACTTC. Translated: CASSPESAKNIQYF.

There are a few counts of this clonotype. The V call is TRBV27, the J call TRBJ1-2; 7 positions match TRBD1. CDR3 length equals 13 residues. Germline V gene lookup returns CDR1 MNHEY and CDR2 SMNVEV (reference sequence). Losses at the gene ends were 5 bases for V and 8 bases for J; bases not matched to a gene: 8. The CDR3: CASSATDREGYTF. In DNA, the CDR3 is TGTGCCAGCAGTGCGACCGACAGGGAGGGCTACACCTTC.

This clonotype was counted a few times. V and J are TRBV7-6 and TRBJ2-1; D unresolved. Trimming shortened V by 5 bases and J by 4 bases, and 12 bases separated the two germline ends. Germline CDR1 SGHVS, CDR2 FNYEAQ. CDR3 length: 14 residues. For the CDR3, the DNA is TGTGCCAGCAGCCCAGTAGGCTGGTACAATGAGCAGTTCTTC. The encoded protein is CASSPVGWYNEQFF. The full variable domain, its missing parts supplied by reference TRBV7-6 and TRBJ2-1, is GAGVSQSPRYKVTKRGQDVALRCDPISGHVSLYWYRQALGQGPEFLTYFNYEAQQDKSGLPNDRFSAERPEGSISTLTIQRTEQRDSAMYRCASSPVGWYNEQFFGPGTRLTVL.

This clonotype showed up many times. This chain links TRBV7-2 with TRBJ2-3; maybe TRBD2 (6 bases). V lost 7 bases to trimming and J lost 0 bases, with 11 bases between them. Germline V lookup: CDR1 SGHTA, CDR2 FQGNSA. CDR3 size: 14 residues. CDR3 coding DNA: TGTGCCAGCACGGGACTTTCTAGCACAGATACGCAGTATTTT. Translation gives CASTGLSSTDTQYF. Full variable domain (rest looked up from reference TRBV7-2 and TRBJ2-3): GAGVSQSPSNKVTEKGKDVELRCDPISGHTALYWYRQSLGQGLEFLIYFQGNSAPDKSGLPSDRFSAERTGGSVSTLTIQRTQQEDSAVYLCASTGLSSTDTQYFGPGTRLTVL.

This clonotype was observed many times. The DNA of the CDR3 is TGTGCCAGCAGCTTAGCCCTAGCGGGAGGGATCCAAGAGACCCAGTACTTC. It is translated as CASSLALAGGIQETQYF. V usage is TRBV7-8 and J usage is TRBJ2-5; 12 positions match TRBD2. The CDR3 is made up of 17 amino acids. J was trimmed by 1 base and V by 0 bases; bases with no gene match: 3. Germline CDR1 SGHVS, CDR2 FQNEAQ.

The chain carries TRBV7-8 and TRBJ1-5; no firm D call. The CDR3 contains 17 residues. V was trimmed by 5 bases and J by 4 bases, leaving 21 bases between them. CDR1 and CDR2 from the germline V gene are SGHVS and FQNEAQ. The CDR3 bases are TGTGCCAGCAGCCCCCGTGGAGGGAGGATTGAGAATCAGCCCCAGCATTTT. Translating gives CASSPRGGRIENQPQHF.

The CDR3 coding sequence is TGTGCCAGCAGCCTACTTCGCTCTGGAAACACCATATATTTT. Its translation: CASSLLRSGNTIYF. The chain couples TRBV5-6 to TRBJ1-3; D is uncertain. Between the trimmed V and J ends, which lost 4 bases and 0 bases, there was a span of 8 bases. Germline V gene sequence: CDR1 SGHDT, CDR2 YYEEEE. The CDR3 extends over 14 amino acids.

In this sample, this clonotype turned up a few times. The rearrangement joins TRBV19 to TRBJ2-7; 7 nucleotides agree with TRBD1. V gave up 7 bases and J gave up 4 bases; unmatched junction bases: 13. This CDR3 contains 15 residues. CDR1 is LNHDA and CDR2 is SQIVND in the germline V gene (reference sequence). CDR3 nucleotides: TGTGCCAGTATCGGATACGTACAGGGGAAGTACGAGCAGTACTTC. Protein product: CASIGYVQGKYEQYF.

Here the CDR3 reads CASTGGFVNEQFF. CDR3 bases: TGTGCCAGCACCGGGGGTTTTGTCAATGAGCAGTTCTTC. V gene TRBV5-4 combines with J gene TRBJ2-1; D perhaps matches TRBD2 (6 bases). V was clipped by 6 bases and J by 6 bases, with 13 bases between them. The CDR3 runs 13 residues. Per germline, CDR1 SGHNT and CDR2 YYREEE (reference sequence).

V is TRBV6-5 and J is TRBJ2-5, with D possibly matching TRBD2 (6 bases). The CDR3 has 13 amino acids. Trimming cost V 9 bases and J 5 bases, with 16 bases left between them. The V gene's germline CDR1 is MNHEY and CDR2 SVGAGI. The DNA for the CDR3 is TGTGCCAGTGGAGGGCGCTCCAGGGAGACCCAGTACTTC. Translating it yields CASGGRSRETQYF.

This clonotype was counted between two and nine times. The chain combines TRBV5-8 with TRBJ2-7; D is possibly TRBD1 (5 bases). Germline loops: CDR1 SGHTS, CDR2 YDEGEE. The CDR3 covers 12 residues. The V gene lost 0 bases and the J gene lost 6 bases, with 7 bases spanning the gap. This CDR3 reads CASSLGRVEQYF. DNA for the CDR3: TGTGCCAGCAGCTTGGGCAGGGTCGAGCAGTACTTC. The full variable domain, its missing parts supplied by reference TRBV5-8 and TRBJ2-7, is EAGVTQSPTHLIKTRGQQATLRCSPISGHTSVYWYQQALGLGLQFLLWYDEGEERNRGNFPPRFSGRQFPNYSSELNVNALELEDSALYLCASSLGRVEQYFGPGTRLTVT.

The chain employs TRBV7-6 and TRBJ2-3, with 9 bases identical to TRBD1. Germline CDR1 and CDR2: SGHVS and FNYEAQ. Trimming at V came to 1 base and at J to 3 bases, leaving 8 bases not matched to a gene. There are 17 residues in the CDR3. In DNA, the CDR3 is TGTGCCAGCAGCTTAGGCGATGGGACAGGGACTACAGATACGCAGTATTTT. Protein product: CASSLGDGTGTTDTQYF.

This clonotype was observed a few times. The CDR3 here is CASKLGGEDTQYF. The CDR3 nucleotides read TGTGCCAGCAAGCTCGGGGGAGAAGATACGCAGTATTTT. V is TRBV7-2 and J is TRBJ2-3; tentative D call: TRBD2 (6 bases). This CDR3 has 13 amino acids. V lost 7 bases and J 5 bases, leaving 13 bases between the germline ends. Germline V gives CDR1 SGHTA, CDR2 FQGNSA.

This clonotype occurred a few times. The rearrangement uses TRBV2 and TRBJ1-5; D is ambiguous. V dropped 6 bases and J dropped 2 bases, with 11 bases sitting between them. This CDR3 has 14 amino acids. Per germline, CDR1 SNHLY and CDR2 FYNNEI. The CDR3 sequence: CASSPPLGNQPQHF. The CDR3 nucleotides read TGTGCCAGCAGCCCACCCCTTGGCAATCAGCCCCAGCATTTT.

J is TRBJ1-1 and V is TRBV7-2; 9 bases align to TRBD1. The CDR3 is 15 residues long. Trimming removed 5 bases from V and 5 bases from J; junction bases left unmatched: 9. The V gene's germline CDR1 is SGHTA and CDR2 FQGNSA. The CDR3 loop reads CASSRYRGLGTEAFF. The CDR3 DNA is TGTGCCAGCAGCCGCTACAGGGGGCTTGGAACTGAAGCTTTCTTT.

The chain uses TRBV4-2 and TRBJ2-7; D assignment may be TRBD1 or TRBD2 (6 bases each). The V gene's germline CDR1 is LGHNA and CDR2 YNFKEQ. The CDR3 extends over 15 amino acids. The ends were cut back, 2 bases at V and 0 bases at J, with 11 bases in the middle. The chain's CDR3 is CASSQWGASSYEQYF. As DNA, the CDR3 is TGTGCCAGCAGCCAATGGGGGGCCAGCTCCTACGAGCAGTACTTC.